These T cell receptor beta chains were read from a single sample in a study of CD8 T cells in Susac syndrome. TCRdb redid the calling of the immunoSEQ multiplex PCR reads with MiXCR, one entry per CDR3 protein. Here the sample spans roughly 88,000 distinct CDR3 sequences, approximately 96% being singletons. Sequencing used CD8+ T cells from PBMCs. Source of these receptors: a human donor with Susac syndrome. CDR3s include the opening cysteine and the closing phenylalanine or tryptophan. Each record gives: J gene, V gene, D gene, clone size, CDR3 DNA, CDR3 protein. The D gene is left open where the match is weak. Not every row has a clone size; where given, it reads once, few, many or a size class.

j_call: TRBJ2-7; v_call: TRBV20-1; d_call: -; clone_size: -; cdr3_nt: TGCAGTGGCATGTCGGGCCTCTACGAGCAGTACTTC; cdr3_aa: CSGMSGLYEQYF
j_call: TRBJ1-1; v_call: TRBV5-1; d_call: TRBD1; clone_size: once; cdr3_nt: TGCGCCAGCAGCTTGACAGGGGTTACCACTGAAGCTTTCTTT; cdr3_aa: CASSLTGVTTEAFF
j_call: TRBJ2-1; v_call: TRBV20-1; d_call: -; clone_size: -; cdr3_nt: TGCAGTGCTAGAGATGGAACAGCCAGCTCCTACAATGAGCAGTTCTTC; cdr3_aa: CSARDGTASSYNEQFF
j_call: TRBJ2-1; v_call: TRBV7-6; d_call: TRBD1; clone_size: once; cdr3_nt: TGTGCCAGCAGCTTAGCGGACCGACAGGGGGCTAATGAGCAGTTCTTC; cdr3_aa: CASSLADRQGANEQFF
j_call: TRBJ1-1; v_call: TRBV4-1; d_call: TRBD1; clone_size: -; cdr3_nt: TGCGCCAGCAGCCAACAATCCGGGACAGGGGACACTGAAGCTTTCTTT; cdr3_aa: CASSQQSGTGDTEAFF
j_call: TRBJ2-1; v_call: TRBV20-1; d_call: TRBD2; clone_size: -; cdr3_nt: TGCAGTGCCGGGACTAGCGGGAGGTCCTACAATGAGCAGTTCTTC; cdr3_aa: CSAGTSGRSYNEQFF
j_call: TRBJ2-2; v_call: TRBV29-1; d_call: -; clone_size: -; cdr3_nt: TGCAGCGTTGATCCAGGGGATAACGGGGAGCTGTTTTTT; cdr3_aa: CSVDPGDNGELFF
j_call: TRBJ1-2; v_call: TRBV28; d_call: -; clone_size: -; cdr3_nt: TGTGCCAGCAGTCGTTATTGGTATGGCTACACCTTC; cdr3_aa: CASSRYWYGYTF
j_call: TRBJ2-1; v_call: TRBV20-1; d_call: -; clone_size: -; cdr3_nt: TGCAGTGCTAGAGATCCAGCGGACCTTCGCGATGAGCAGTTCTTC; cdr3_aa: CSARDPADLRDEQFF
j_call: TRBJ1-1; v_call: TRBV9; d_call: -; clone_size: few; cdr3_nt: TGTGCCAGCAGCGTAGGTGGGGCTCGGACTGAAGCTTTCTTT; cdr3_aa: CASSVGGARTEAFF
j_call: TRBJ2-2; v_call: TRBV20-1; d_call: -; clone_size: -; cdr3_nt: TGCAGTGCTAGCGGATACTACTCCGGGGAGCTGTTTTTT; cdr3_aa: CSASGYYSGELFF
j_call: TRBJ1-1; v_call: TRBV12-3/TRBV12-4; d_call: TRBD1; clone_size: -; cdr3_nt: TGTGCCAGCAGTCAAACCGGGACAGGGGGGACTGAAGCTTTCTTT; cdr3_aa: CASSQTGTGGTEAFF
j_call: TRBJ2-5; v_call: TRBV7-9; d_call: -; clone_size: -; cdr3_nt: TGTGCCAGCAGCCCAAGGGATGTGGTCCAGCGGGAGACCCAGTACTTC; cdr3_aa: CASSPRDVVQRETQYF
j_call: TRBJ1-1; v_call: TRBV5-1; d_call: -; clone_size: -; cdr3_nt: TGCGCCAGCAGCTTTAAACAGCGCACTGAAGCTTTCTTT; cdr3_aa: CASSFKQRTEAFF
j_call: TRBJ2-7; v_call: TRBV5-4; d_call: -; clone_size: -; cdr3_nt: TGTGCCAGCAGCTTTTCAGAATACGAGCAGTACTTC; cdr3_aa: CASSFSEYEQYF
j_call: TRBJ2-5; v_call: TRBV28; d_call: TRBD1; clone_size: -; cdr3_nt: TGTGCCAGCAGTTTCTCAACAGGGGGCCAGGAGACCCAGTACTTC; cdr3_aa: CASSFSTGGQETQYF
j_call: TRBJ2-7; v_call: TRBV29-1; d_call: -; clone_size: -; cdr3_nt: TGCAGCGTTATCGACAGAGGCTACGAGCAGTACTTC; cdr3_aa: CSVIDRGYEQYF
j_call: TRBJ1-1; v_call: TRBV9; d_call: -; clone_size: -; cdr3_nt: TGTGCCAGCAGCTTCGGGACATTGGGGAACACTGAAGCTTTCTTT; cdr3_aa: CASSFGTLGNTEAFF
j_call: TRBJ1-3; v_call: TRBV29-1; d_call: -; clone_size: -; cdr3_nt: TGCAGCGTTGAAGCGGGGGACGGAAACACCATATATTTT; cdr3_aa: CSVEAGDGNTIYF
j_call: TRBJ1-2; v_call: TRBV2; d_call: -; clone_size: -; cdr3_nt: TGTGCCAGCAGTGATACAACGAGATATGGCTACACCTTC; cdr3_aa: CASSDTTRYGYTF
j_call: TRBJ2-2; v_call: TRBV6-1; d_call: TRBD2; clone_size: -; cdr3_nt: TGTGCCAGCACCCACGGGGCGGGGGGGCAAGGAGGGGAGCTGTTTTTT; cdr3_aa: CASTHGAGGQGGELFF
j_call: TRBJ1-5; v_call: TRBV7-2; d_call: -; clone_size: medium-sized; cdr3_nt: TGTGCCAGCAGCGAAATGGGACCATCCCAGCCCCAGCATTTT; cdr3_aa: CASSEMGPSQPQHF
j_call: TRBJ1-4; v_call: TRBV15; d_call: -; clone_size: -; cdr3_nt: TGTGCCACCAGCAGAGATTTTGAAAAACTGTTTTTT; cdr3_aa: CATSRDFEKLFF
j_call: TRBJ1-1; v_call: TRBV27; d_call: -; clone_size: -; cdr3_nt: TGTGCCAGCAGTCTCCGAGGGGGGAACACTGAAGCTTTCTTT; cdr3_aa: CASSLRGGNTEAFF
j_call: TRBJ2-7; v_call: TRBV5-6; d_call: -; clone_size: -; cdr3_nt: TGTGCCAGCAGCTCGCCGGGCCGGGACATCTCCTACGAGCAGTACTTC; cdr3_aa: CASSSPGRDISYEQYF
j_call: TRBJ2-3; v_call: TRBV6-5; d_call: -; clone_size: -; cdr3_nt: TGTGCCAGCAGCAAGACAGATACGCAGTATTTT; cdr3_aa: CASSKTDTQYF
j_call: TRBJ2-7; v_call: TRBV20-1; d_call: TRBD2; clone_size: -; cdr3_nt: TGCAGTGCTAGAGTACTAGCGGGCTCCTACGAGCAGTACTTC; cdr3_aa: CSARVLAGSYEQYF
j_call: TRBJ2-7; v_call: TRBV28; d_call: -; clone_size: -; cdr3_nt: TGTGCCAGCCACATCCGGGGGCGGGCTAACTACGAGCAGTACTTC; cdr3_aa: CASHIRGRANYEQYF
j_call: TRBJ2-1; v_call: TRBV7-9; d_call: -; clone_size: -; cdr3_nt: TGTGCCAGCAGCTTAGGGCCCGATGAGCAGTTCTTC; cdr3_aa: CASSLGPDEQFF
j_call: TRBJ2-7; v_call: TRBV2; d_call: -; clone_size: -; cdr3_nt: TGTGCCAGCAGCTTAGGAAGCGGGTTTCGGTACGAGCAGTACTTC; cdr3_aa: CASSLGSGFRYEQYF
j_call: TRBJ2-5; v_call: TRBV5-1; d_call: TRBD2; clone_size: -; cdr3_nt: TGCGCCAGCAGCGTATTAGCGGGAGGAGAGACCCAGTACTTC; cdr3_aa: CASSVLAGGETQYF
j_call: TRBJ1-4; v_call: TRBV12-3/TRBV12-4; d_call: TRBD1; clone_size: -; cdr3_nt: TGTGCCAGCAGTTGGACAGGGACTAATGAAAAACTGTTTTTT; cdr3_aa: CASSWTGTNEKLFF
j_call: TRBJ2-2; v_call: TRBV30; d_call: TRBD2; clone_size: -; cdr3_nt: TGTGCCTGGAGCCCTACTAGCGTGGCCCCCACCGGGGAGCTGTTTTTT; cdr3_aa: CAWSPTSVAPTGELFF
j_call: TRBJ1-1; v_call: TRBV27; d_call: -; clone_size: -; cdr3_nt: TGTGCCAGCAGTTTAGGGGGTGAAGCTTTCTTT; cdr3_aa: CASSLGGEAFF
j_call: TRBJ2-5; v_call: TRBV28; d_call: -; clone_size: -; cdr3_nt: TGTGCCAGCAGTCCCCGGTCTTGGGGAGGCCAAGAGACCCAGTACTTC; cdr3_aa: CASSPRSWGGQETQYF
j_call: TRBJ2-1; v_call: TRBV5-6; d_call: -; clone_size: -; cdr3_nt: TGTGCCAGCAGCTTGGGAGGCAGCTCATCCTACAATGAGCAGTTCTTC; cdr3_aa: CASSLGGSSSYNEQFF
j_call: TRBJ2-7; v_call: TRBV20-1; d_call: -; clone_size: once; cdr3_nt: TGCAGTGCTAGAGTCGTACGGGACCTAACCTACGAGCAGTACTTC; cdr3_aa: CSARVVRDLTYEQYF
j_call: TRBJ2-1; v_call: TRBV13; d_call: TRBD2; clone_size: -; cdr3_nt: TGTGCCAGCAGCTTATATCAGCGGGGAACCAATGAGCAGTTCTTC; cdr3_aa: CASSLYQRGTNEQFF
j_call: TRBJ2-1; v_call: TRBV9; d_call: -; clone_size: -; cdr3_nt: TGTGCCAGCAGCGTAGGAGACACCTACAATGAGCAGTTCTTC; cdr3_aa: CASSVGDTYNEQFF
j_call: TRBJ2-4; v_call: TRBV29-1; d_call: -; clone_size: -; cdr3_nt: TGCAGCTTCATAAGGGGGGCGGGAAACATTCAGTACTTC; cdr3_aa: CSFIRGAGNIQYF
j_call: TRBJ2-1; v_call: TRBV7-6; d_call: -; clone_size: -; cdr3_nt: TGTGCCAGCAGCTTACACGCGCAGTTCTTC; cdr3_aa: CASSLHAQFF
j_call: TRBJ2-1; v_call: TRBV7-6; d_call: -; clone_size: few; cdr3_nt: TGTGCCAGCAGCTTAGGGCCCAGCTCCTACAATGAGCAGTTCTTC; cdr3_aa: CASSLGPSSYNEQFF
j_call: TRBJ1-2; v_call: TRBV9; d_call: TRBD1; clone_size: -; cdr3_nt: TGTGCCAGCAGCGGTCCCGGGACAGGGTTCGGCAGCGGCTACACCTTC; cdr3_aa: CASSGPGTGFGSGYTF
j_call: TRBJ1-2; v_call: TRBV5-6; d_call: TRBD1; clone_size: -; cdr3_nt: TGTGCCAGCAGCTTCACAGGGGGGAATGGCTACACCTTC; cdr3_aa: CASSFTGGNGYTF